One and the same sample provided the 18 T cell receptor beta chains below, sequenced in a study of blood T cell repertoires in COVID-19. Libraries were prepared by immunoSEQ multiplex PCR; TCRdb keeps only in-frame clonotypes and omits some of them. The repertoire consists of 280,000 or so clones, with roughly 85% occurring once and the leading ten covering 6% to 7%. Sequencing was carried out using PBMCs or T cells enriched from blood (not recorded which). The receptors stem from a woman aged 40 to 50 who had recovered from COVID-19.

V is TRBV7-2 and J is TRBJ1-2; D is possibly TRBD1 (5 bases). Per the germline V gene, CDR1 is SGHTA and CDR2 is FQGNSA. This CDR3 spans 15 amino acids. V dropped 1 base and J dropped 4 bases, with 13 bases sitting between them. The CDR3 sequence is CASSLGAGSGYGYTF. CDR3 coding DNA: TGTGCCAGCAGCTTAGGAGCAGGGTCCGGCTATGGCTACACCTTC. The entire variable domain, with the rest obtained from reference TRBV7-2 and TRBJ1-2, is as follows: GAGVSQSPSNKVTEKGKDVELRCDPISGHTALYWYRQSLGQGLEFLIYFQGNSAPDKSGLPSDRFSAERTGGSVSTLTIQRTQQEDSAVYLCASSLGAGSGYGYTFGSGTRLTVV.

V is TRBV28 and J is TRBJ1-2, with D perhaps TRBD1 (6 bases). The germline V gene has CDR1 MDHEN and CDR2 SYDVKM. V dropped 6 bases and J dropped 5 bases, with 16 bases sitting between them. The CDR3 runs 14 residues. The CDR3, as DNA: TGTGCCAGCAGCTTTGCCCCAGGGGCGTATGGCTACACCTTC. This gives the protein CASSFAPGAYGYTF.

The CDR3 spells CASSQGLYSFF. The CDR3 bases are TGTGCCAGCAGCCAAGGACTTTACTCTTTCTTT. The chain couples TRBV14 to TRBJ1-1; D call uncertain. The CDR3 spans 11 residues. Germline V gene data show CDR1 as SGHDN and CDR2 as FVKESK. Trimming cost V 1 base and J 12 bases, with 9 bases left between them.

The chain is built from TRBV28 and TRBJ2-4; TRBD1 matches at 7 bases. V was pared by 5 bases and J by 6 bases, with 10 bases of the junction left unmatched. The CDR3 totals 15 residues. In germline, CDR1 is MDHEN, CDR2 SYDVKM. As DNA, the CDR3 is TGTGCCAGCAGTCGGAGTCTTGACAGGGTAAACATTCAGTACTTC. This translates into CASSRSLDRVNIQYF.

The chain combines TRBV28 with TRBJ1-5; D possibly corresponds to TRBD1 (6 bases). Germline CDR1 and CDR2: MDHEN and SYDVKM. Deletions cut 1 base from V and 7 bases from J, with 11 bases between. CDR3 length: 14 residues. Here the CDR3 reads CASSLSPGGQPQHF. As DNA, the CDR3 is TGTGCCAGCAGTTTATCCCCTGGGGGCCAGCCCCAGCATTTT. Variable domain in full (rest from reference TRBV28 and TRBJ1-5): DVKVTQSSRYLVKRTGEKVFLECVQDMDHENMFWYRQDPGLGLRLIYFSYDVKMKEKGDIPEGYSVSREKKERFSLILESASTNQTSMYLCASSLSPGGQPQHFGDGTRLSIL.

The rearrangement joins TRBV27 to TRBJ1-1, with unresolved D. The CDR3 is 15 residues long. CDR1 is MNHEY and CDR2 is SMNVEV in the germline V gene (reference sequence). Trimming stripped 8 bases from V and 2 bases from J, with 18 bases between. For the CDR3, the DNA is TGTGCCAGCTTCCCGACGGGAATCCGAAACACTGAAGCTTTCTTT. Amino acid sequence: CASFPTGIRNTEAFF.

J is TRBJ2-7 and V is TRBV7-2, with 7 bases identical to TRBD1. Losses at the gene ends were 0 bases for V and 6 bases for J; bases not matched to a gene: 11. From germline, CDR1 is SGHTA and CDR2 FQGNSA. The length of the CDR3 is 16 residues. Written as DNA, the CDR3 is TGTGCCAGCAGCTTAGCATTCAGGGGGTTCGTTGGCGAGCAGTACTTC. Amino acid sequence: CASSLAFRGFVGEQYF.

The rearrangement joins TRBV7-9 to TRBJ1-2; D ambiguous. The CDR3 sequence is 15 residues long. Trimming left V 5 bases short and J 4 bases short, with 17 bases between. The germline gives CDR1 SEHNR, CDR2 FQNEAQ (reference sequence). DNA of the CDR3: TGTGCCAGCAGCGCGCGGGCTACCCTAGGCTATGGCTACACCTTC. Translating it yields CASSARATLGYGYTF.

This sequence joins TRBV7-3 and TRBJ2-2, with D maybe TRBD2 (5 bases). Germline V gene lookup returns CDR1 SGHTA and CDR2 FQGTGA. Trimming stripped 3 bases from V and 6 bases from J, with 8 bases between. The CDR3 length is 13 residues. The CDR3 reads CASSFREAGELFF. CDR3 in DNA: TGTGCCAGCAGCTTTCGGGAAGCCGGGGAGCTGTTTTTT.

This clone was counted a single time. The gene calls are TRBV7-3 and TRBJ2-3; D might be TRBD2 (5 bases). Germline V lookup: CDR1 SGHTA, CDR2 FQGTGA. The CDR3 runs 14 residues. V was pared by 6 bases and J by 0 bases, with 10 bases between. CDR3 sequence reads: CASSRAGSTDTQYF. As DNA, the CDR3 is TGTGCCAGCAGTAGGGCGGGTAGCACAGATACGCAGTATTTT. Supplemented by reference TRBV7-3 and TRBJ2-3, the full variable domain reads GAGVSQTPSNKVTEKGKYVELRCDPISGHTALYWYRQSLGQGPEFLIYFQGTGAADDSGLPNDRFFAVRPEGSVSTLKIQRTERGDSAVYLCASSRAGSTDTQYFGPGTRLTVL.

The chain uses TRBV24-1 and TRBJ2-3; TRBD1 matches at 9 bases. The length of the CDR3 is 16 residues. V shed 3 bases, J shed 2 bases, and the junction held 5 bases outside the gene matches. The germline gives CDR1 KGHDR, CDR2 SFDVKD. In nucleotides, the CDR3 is TGTGCCACCAGTGATCCGGGACAGGGTAACACAGATACGCAGTATTTT. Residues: CATSDPGQGNTDTQYF.

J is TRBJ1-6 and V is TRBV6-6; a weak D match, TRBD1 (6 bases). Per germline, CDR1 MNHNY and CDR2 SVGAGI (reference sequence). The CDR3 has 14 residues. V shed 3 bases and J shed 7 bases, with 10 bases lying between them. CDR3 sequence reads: CASSYSQGNSPLHF. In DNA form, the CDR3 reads TGTGCCAGCAGTTATTCTCAGGGGAATTCACCCCTCCACTTT.

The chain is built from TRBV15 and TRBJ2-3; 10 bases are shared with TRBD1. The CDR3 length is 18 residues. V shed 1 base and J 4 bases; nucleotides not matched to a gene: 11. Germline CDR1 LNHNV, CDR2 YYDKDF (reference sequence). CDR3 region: CATSRGAWDRGLSDTQYF. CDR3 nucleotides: TGTGCCACCAGCAGAGGGGCCTGGGACAGGGGTTTATCAGATACGCAGTATTTT.

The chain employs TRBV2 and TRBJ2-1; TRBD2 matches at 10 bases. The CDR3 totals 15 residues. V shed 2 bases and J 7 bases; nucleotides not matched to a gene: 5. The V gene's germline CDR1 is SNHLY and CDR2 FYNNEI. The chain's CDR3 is CASSELAGVENEQFF. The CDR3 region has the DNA TGTGCCAGCAGTGAACTAGCGGGAGTGGAGAATGAGCAGTTCTTC.

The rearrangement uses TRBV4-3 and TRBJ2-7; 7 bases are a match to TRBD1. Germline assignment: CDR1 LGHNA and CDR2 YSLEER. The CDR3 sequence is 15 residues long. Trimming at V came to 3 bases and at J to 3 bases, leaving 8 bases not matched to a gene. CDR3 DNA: TGCGCCAGCAGCCAGGGTGGGGGACAGCTCTACGAGCAGTACTTC. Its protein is CASSQGGGQLYEQYF.

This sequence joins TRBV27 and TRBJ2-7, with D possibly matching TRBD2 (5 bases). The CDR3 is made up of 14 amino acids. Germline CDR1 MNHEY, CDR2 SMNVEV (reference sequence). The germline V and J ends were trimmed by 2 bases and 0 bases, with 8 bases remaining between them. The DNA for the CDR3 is TGTGCCAGCAGTTTAATGGGGAGCTCCTACGAGCAGTACTTC. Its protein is CASSLMGSSYEQYF.

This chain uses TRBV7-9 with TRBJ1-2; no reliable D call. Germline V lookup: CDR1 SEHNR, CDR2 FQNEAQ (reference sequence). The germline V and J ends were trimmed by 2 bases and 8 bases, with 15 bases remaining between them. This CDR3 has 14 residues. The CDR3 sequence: CASSLYGGIGGYTF. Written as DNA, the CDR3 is TGTGCCAGCAGCTTATATGGAGGGATCGGGGGCTACACCTTC.

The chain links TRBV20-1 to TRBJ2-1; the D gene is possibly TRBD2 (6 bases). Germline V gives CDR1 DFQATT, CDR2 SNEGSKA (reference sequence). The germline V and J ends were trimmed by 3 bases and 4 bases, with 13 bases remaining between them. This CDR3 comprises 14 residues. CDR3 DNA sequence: TGCAGTGCTAGTTGGGGGGAAGCTTACAATGAGCAGTTCTTC. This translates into CSASWGEAYNEQFF.